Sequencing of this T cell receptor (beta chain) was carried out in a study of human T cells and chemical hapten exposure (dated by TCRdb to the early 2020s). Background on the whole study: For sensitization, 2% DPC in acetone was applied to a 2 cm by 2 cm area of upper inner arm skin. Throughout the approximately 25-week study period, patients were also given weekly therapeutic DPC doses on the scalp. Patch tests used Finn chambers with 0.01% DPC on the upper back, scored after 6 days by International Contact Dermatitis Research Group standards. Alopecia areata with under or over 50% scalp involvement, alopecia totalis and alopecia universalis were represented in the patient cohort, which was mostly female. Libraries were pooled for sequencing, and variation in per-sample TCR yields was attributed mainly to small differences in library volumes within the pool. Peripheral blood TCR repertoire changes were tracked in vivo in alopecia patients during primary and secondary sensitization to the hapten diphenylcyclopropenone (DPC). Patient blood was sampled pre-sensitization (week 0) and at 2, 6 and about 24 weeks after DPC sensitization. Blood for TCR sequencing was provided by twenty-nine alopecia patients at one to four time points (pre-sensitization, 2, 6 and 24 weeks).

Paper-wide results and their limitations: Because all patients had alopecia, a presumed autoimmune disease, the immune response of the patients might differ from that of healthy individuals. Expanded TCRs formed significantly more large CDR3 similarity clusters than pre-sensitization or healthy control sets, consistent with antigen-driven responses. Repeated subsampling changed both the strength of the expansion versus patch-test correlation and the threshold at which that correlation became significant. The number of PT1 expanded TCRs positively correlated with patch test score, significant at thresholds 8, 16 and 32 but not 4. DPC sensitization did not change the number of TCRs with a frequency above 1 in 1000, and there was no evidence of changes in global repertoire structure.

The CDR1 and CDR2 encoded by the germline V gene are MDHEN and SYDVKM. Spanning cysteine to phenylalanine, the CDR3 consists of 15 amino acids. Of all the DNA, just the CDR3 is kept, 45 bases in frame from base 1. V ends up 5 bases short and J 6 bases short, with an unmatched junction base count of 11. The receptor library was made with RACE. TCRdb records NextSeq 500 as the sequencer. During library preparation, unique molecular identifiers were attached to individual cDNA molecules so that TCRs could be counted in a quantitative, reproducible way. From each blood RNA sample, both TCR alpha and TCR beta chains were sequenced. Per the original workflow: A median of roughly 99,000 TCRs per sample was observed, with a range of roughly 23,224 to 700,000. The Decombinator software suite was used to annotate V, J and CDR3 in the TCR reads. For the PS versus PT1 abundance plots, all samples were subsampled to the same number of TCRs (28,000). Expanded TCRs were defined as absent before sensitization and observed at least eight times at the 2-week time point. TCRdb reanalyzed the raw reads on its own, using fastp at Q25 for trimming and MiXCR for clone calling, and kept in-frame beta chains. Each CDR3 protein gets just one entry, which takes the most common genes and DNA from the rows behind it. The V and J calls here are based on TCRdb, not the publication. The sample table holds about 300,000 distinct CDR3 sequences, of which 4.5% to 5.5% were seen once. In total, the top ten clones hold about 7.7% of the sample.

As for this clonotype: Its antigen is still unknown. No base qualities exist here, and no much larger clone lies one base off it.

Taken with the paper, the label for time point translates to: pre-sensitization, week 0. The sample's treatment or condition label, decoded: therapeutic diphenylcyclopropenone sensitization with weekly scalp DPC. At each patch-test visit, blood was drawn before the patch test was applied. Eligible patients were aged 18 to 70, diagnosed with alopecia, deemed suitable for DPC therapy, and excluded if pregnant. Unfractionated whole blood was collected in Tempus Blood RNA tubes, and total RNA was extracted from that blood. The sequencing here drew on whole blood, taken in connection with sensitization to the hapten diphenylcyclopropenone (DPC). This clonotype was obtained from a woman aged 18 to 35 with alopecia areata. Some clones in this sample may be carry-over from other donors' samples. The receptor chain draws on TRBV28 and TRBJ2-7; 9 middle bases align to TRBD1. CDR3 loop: CASSPPGTGLGEQYF. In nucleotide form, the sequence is TGTGCCAGCAGTCCCCCTGGGACAGGGTTAGGCGAGCAGTACTTC.